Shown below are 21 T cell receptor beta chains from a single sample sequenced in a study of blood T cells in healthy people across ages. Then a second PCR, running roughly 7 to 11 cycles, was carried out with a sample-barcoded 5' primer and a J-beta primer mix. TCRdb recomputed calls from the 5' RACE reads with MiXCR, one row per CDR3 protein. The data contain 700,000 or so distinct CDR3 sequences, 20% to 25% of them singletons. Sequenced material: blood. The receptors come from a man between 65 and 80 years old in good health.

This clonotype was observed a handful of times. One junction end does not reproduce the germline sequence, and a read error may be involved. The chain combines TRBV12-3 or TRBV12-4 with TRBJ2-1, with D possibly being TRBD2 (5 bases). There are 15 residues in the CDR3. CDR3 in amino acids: CASSLPGTSYNERFF. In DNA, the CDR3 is TGTGCCAGCAGTTTACCGGGAACATCCTACAATGAGCGGTTCTTC.

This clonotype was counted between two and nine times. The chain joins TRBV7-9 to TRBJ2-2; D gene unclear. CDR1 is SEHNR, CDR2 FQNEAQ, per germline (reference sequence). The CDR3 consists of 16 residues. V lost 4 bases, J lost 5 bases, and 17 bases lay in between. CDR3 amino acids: CASSSLSSVGTGELFF. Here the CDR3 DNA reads TGTGCCAGCAGCTCCCTAAGCAGCGTCGGGACCGGGGAGCTGTTTTTT.

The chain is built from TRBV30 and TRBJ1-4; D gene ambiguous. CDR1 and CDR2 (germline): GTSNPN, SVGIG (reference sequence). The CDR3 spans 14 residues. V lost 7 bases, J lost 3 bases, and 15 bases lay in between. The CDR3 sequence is CASWTPGANEKLFF. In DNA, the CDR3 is TGTGCCTCTTGGACCCCTGGGGCTAATGAAAAACTGTTTTTT.

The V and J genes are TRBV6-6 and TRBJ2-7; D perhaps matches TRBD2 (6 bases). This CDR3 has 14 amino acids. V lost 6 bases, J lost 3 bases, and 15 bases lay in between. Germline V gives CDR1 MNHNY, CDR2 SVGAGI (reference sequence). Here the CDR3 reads CASRLSRGFYEQYF. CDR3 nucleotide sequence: TGTGCCAGCAGACTTTCGCGGGGATTCTACGAGCAGTACTTC.

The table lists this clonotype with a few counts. The CDR3 nucleotides read TGCGCCAGCAGCTTGGGCCGTGGTAGCGGGACGTATGAGCAGTTCTTC. Translating it yields CASSLGRGSGTYEQFF. This rearrangement joins TRBV5-1 to TRBJ2-1; TRBD2 matches 8 bases. V was pared by 0 bases and J by 8 bases, with 10 bases of the junction left unmatched. Germline assignment: CDR1 SGHRS and CDR2 YFSETQ. The CDR3 runs 16 residues.

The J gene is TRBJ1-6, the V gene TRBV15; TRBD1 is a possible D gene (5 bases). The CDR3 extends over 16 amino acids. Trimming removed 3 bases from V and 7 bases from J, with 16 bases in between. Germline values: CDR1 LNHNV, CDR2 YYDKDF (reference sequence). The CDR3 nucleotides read TGTGCCACCAGCAGGGAAAGGGACGCCTGGAATTCACCCCTCCACTTT. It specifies CATSRERDAWNSPLHF.

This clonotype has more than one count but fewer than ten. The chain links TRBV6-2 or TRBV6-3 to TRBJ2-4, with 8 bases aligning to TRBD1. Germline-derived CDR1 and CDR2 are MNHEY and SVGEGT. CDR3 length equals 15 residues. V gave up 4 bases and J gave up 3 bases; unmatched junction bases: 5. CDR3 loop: CASSSGDRFKNIQYF. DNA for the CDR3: TGTGCCAGCAGTTCCGGGGACAGGTTCAAAAACATTCAGTACTTC.

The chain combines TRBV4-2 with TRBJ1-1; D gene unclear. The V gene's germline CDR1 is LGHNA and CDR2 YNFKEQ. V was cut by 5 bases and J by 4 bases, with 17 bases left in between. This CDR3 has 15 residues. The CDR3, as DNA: TGTGCCAGCAGCTTTCAAACTGGAGGACTCACTGAAGCTTTCTTT. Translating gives CASSFQTGGLTEAFF.

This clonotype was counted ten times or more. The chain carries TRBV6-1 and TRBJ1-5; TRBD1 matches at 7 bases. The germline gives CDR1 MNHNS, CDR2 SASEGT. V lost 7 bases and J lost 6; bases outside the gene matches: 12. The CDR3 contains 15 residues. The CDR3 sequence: CASNGNRGSSQPQHF. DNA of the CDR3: TGTGCCAGCAATGGGAACAGGGGATCTTCTCAGCCCCAGCATTTT.

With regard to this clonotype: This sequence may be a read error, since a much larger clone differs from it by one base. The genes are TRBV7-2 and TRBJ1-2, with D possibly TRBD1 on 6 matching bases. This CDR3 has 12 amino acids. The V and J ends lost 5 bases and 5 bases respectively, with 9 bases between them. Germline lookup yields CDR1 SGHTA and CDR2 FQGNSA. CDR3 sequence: CASSPDRYGYTF. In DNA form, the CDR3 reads TGTGCCAGCAGCCCGGACAGATATGGCTACACCTTC.

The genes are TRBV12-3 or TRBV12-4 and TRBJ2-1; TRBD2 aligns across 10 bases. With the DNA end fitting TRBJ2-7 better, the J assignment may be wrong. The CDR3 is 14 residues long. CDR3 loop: CASSATSGADEQYF. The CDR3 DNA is TGTGCCAGCAGTGCCACTAGCGGGGCCGACGAGCAGTACTTC.

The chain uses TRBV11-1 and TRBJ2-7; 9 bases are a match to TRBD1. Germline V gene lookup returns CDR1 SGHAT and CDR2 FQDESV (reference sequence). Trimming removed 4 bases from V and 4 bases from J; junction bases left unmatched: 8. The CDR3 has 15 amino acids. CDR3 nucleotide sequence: TGTGCCAGCAGCTACGAAACGGGACAGGGATACGAGCAGTACTTC. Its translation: CASSYETGQGYEQYF.

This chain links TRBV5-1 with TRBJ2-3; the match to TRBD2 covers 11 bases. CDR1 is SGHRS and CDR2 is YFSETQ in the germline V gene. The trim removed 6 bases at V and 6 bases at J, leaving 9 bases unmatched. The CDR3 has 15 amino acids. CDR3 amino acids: CASNDPLAGADTQYF. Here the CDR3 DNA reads TGCGCCAGCAATGACCCACTAGCGGGGGCTGATACGCAGTATTTT.

CDR3 in amino acids: CASSRAGRGEDTQYF. For the CDR3, the DNA is TGTGCCAGCAGCCGAGCGGGGCGCGGGGAAGATACGCAGTATTTT. This rearrangement joins TRBV6-5 to TRBJ2-3; 7 bases are a match to TRBD2. This CDR3 is 15 amino acids long. The germline CDR1 and CDR2 sequences are MNHEY and SVGAGI. With 6 bases clipped from V and 5 bases from J, the junction kept 11 bases outside the gene matches.

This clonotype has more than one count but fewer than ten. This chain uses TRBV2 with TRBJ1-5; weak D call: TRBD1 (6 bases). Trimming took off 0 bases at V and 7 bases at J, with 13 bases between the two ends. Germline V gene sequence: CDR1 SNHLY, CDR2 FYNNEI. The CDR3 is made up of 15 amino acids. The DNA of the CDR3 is TGTGCCAGCAGTGAAGCGCGGGGGGCGGGACAGCCCCAGCATTTT. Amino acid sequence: CASSEARGAGQPQHF. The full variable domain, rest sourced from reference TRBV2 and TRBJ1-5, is EPEVTQTPSHQVTQMGQEVILRCVPISNHLYFYWYRQILGQKVEFLVSFYNNEISEKSEIFDDQFSVERPDGSNFTLKIRSTKLEDSAMYFCASSEARGAGQPQHFGDGTRLSIL.

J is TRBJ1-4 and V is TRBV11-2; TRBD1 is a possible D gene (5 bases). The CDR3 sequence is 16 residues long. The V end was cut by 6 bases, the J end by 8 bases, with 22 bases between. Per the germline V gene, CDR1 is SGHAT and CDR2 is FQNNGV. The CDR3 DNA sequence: TGTGCCAGCAGTCCCACGTGGGGGGAGAGGAGCGAAAAACTGTTTTTT. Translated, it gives CASSPTWGERSEKLFF. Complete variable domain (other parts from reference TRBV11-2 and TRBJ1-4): EAGVAQSPRYKIIEKRQSVAFWCNPISGHATLYWYQQILGQGPKLLIQFQNNGVVDDSQLPKDRFSAERLKGVDSTLKIQPAKLEDSAVYLCASSPTWGERSEKLFFGSGTQLSVL.

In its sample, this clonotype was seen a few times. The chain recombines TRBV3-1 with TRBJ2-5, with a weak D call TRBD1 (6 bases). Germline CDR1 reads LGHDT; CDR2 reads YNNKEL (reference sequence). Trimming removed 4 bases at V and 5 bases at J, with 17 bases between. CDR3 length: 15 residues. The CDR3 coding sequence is TGTGCCAGCAGCCCGCCGTGGCTTAGGGGGGAGACCCAGTACTTC. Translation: CASSPPWLRGETQYF.

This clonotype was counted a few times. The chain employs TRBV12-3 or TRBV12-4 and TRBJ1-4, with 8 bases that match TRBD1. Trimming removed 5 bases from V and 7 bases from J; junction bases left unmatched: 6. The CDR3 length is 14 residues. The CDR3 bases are TGTGCCAGCAGTAGGACAGGGCTTGGTGAAAAACTGTTTTTT. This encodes CASSRTGLGEKLFF.

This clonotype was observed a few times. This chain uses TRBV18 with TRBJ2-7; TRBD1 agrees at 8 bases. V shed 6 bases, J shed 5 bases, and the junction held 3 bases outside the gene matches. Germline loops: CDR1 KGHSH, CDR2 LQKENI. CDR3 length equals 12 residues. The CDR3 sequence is CASSSDRDEQYF. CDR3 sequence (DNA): TGTGCCAGCTCCTCGGACAGGGACGAGCAGTACTTC.

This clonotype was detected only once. The CDR3 spells CSATAGQGHYEQYV. CDR3 sequence (DNA): TGCAGTGCTACCGCTGGACAGGGACACTACGAGCAGTACGTC. The J gene is TRBJ2-7, the V gene TRBV20-1; 8 positions match TRBD1. The CDR3 has 14 amino acids. Looked up from germline, CDR1 is DFQATT and CDR2 is SNEGSKA (reference sequence). The V and J ends lost 4 bases and 3 bases, in that order; junction bases with no gene match: 8.

The chain's CDR3 is CASSPLGRNSYEQYF. Here the CDR3 DNA reads TGTGCCAGCAGCCCGTTGGGACGGAACTCCTACGAGCAGTACTTC. The V call is TRBV5-4, the J call TRBJ2-7; D possibly matches TRBD1 or TRBD2 (5 bases each). With 4 bases removed from V and 0 bases from J, the gap between germline ends came to 14 bases. This CDR3 comprises 15 residues. Germline values: CDR1 SGHNT, CDR2 YYREEE (reference sequence). Filled out from reference TRBV5-4 and TRBJ2-7, the complete variable domain reads ETGVTQSPTHLIKTRGQQVTLRCSSQSGHNTVSWYQQALGQGPQFIFQYYREEENGRGNFPPRFSGLQFPNYSSELNVNALELDDSALYLCASSPLGRNSYEQYFGPGTRLTVT.